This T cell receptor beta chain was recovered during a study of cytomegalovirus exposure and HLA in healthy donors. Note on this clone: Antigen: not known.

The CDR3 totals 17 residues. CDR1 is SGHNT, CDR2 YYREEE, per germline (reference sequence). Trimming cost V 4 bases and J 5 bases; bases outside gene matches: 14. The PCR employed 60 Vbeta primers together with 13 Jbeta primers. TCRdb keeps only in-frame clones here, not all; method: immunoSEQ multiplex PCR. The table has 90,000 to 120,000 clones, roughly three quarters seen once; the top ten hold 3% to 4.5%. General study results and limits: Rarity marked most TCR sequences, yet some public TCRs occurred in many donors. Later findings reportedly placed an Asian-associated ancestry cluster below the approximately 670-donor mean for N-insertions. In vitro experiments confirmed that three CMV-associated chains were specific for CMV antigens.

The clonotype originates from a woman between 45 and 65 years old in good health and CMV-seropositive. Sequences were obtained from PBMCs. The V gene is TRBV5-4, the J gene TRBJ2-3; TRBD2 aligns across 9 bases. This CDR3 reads CASSRPYLAGEVDTQYF. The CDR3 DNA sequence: TGTGCCAGCAGCCGACCCTATTTAGCGGGGGAGGTAGATACGCAGTATTTT.